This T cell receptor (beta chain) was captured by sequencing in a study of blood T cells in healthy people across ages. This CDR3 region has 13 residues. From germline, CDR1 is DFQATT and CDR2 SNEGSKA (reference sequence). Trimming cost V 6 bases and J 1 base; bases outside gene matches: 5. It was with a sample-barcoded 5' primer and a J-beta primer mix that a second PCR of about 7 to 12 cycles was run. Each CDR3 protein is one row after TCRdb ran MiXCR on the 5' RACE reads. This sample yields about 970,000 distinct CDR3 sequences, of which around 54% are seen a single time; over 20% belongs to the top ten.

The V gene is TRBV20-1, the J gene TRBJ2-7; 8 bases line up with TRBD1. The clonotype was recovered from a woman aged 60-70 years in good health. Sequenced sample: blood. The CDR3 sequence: CSAQTGASYEQYF. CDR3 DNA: TGCAGTGCCCAGACAGGGGCTTCCTACGAGCAGTACTTC.